This TCR beta chain was documented in a study of T cell changes during pregnancy in multiple sclerosis. The trim removed 4 bases at V and 8 bases at J, leaving 8 bases unmatched. The CDR3 is made up of 14 amino acids. Looked up from germline, CDR1 is SGHRS and CDR2 is YFSETQ. Using immunoSEQ multiplex PCR, the repertoire was profiled, and TCRdb retains in-frame clones only, with some absent. The data show tens of thousands of clones, 85% to 95% seen once. The V and J genes are TRBV5-1 and TRBJ1-2, with 10 bases lining up with TRBD1. The sequencing used CD4+ T cells from peripheral blood mononuclear cells, collected in the third trimester of pregnancy. The TCR comes from a female donor with multiple sclerosis, enrolled in a pregnancy study. This CDR3 reads CASSPGTGVLGYTF. In nucleotides, the CDR3 is TGCGCCAGCAGCCCCGGGACAGGGGTTCTGGGCTACACCTTC.